This T cell receptor (beta chain) was sequenced during a study of blood T cell repertoires in COVID-19. Study at large: Material from acute and convalescent COVID-19 was sourced from the United States, Italy and Spain. The cDNA or gDNA used as material had been derived from T cells, B-cell-depleted T cells, or PBMCs.

Allocation to cohorts depended on clinical history reported by the participants. Measured with immunoSEQ multiplex PCR; TCRdb has only the in-frame clones, and not every one. Among 150,000 or so clones, roughly nine tenths were seen once, and the ten largest hold less than 1.5%. The sequence derives from a human donor with acute COVID-19. The donor label of this sample is uncertain. Sequenced sample: PBMCs or T cells enriched from blood (not recorded which).

The CDR3 spells CAISETGTSGEADTQYF. In nucleotides, the CDR3 is TGTGCCATCAGTGAGACTGGGACTAGCGGGGAGGCAGATACGCAGTATTTT. The chain recombines TRBV10-3 with TRBJ2-3, with 13 bases aligning to TRBD2. CDR1 ENHRY and CDR2 SYGVKD come from the germline V gene. Losses at the gene ends were 2 bases for V and 4 bases for J; bases not matched to a gene: 6. The CDR3 loop spans 17 amino acids.